Each of the 13 T cell receptor beta chains below was sequenced from the same sample in a study of blood T cell repertoires in COVID-19 (dated by TCRdb to 2020 to 2022). The protocol used for the library was the immunoSEQ multiplex PCR assay. TCRdb holds this immuneACCESS table with in-frame rearrangements only. Some clones are missing; in checked studies, unresolved V genes explain under half, and the rest has no known cause. A total of 120,000 or so clones appear in this sample, over 65% of them only once. Around 4.5% of the sample goes to the ten largest clones. Material for sequencing was peripheral blood. The origin of the receptors is a woman in her 70s with acute or convalescent COVID-19.

The chain is built from TRBV19 and TRBJ1-1; 9 nucleotides align to TRBD1. Germline CDR1 reads LNHDA; CDR2 reads SQIVND (reference sequence). CDR3 length: 15 amino acids. V gave up 1 base and J gave up 2 bases; unmatched junction bases: 2. The CDR3 loop is CASSIGTGANTEAFF. DNA for the CDR3: TGTGCCAGTAGTATAGGGACAGGGGCCAACACTGAAGCTTTCTTT.

The gene calls are TRBV7-2 and TRBJ2-7, with 11 positions matching TRBD1. Germline loops: CDR1 SGHTA, CDR2 FQGNSA. The CDR3 extends over 17 amino acids. Trimming removed 1 base from V and 2 bases from J; junction bases left unmatched: 7. The CDR3 region is CASSLGPPGQGAYEQYF. CDR3 sequence (DNA): TGTGCCAGCAGCTTAGGCCCTCCGGGACAGGGGGCCTACGAGCAGTACTTC.

This clone was seen a single time. This chain links TRBV5-6 with TRBJ2-7, with TRBD1 as a possible D gene (6 bases). Germline V gene sequence: CDR1 SGHDT, CDR2 YYEEEE. Deletions cut 4 bases from V and 2 bases from J, with 16 bases between. The length of the CDR3 is 15 residues. Here the CDR3 DNA reads TGTGCCAGCAGCCCGGCCGGGACAATAACCTACGAGCAGTACTTC. The encoded protein is CASSPAGTITYEQYF.

The gene calls are TRBV7-2 and TRBJ1-3, with no clear D. V gave up 3 bases and J gave up 4 bases, with 10 bases separating them. Germline CDR1 and CDR2: SGHTA and FQGNSA. This CDR3 has 14 amino acids. The CDR3, as DNA: TGTGCCAGCAGCTTGATGCGAGTCGGAAACACCATATATTTT. As protein: CASSLMRVGNTIYF.

This clone has a count of ten or more. The chain joins TRBV4-2 to TRBJ2-2; 9 bases agree with TRBD2. With 6 bases clipped from V and 1 base from J, the junction kept 9 bases outside the gene matches. The CDR3 covers 17 residues. Germline CDR1 is LGHNA and CDR2 is YNFKEQ. In DNA, the CDR3 is TGTGCCAGCAGACCCTCCGGGACTAGCAGGAACACCGGGGAGCTGTTTTTT. This sequence encodes CASRPSGTSRNTGELFF.

This rearrangement joins TRBV5-4 to TRBJ1-2; D is unresolved. CDR3 length: 14 residues. V was pared by 2 bases and J by 2 bases, with 10 bases between. The germline V gene has CDR1 SGHNT and CDR2 YYREEE (reference sequence). The CDR3 DNA reads TGTGCCAGCAGCTTTCGGGTAGGAAACTATGGCTACACCTTC. It translates to CASSFRVGNYGYTF. The variable domain in full, with the rest retrieved from reference TRBV5-4 and TRBJ1-2, is ETGVTQSPTHLIKTRGQQVTLRCSSQSGHNTVSWYQQALGQGPQFIFQYYREEENGRGNFPPRFSGLQFPNYSSELNVNALELDDSALYLCASSFRVGNYGYTFGSGTRLTVV.

In its sample, this clone was seen once. The chain has TRBV6-2 or TRBV6-3 and TRBJ2-5; 8 nucleotides line up with TRBD1. The CDR3 spans 15 residues. CDR1 is MNHEY and CDR2 is SVGEGT in the germline V gene. With 1 base clipped from V and 5 bases from J, the junction kept 6 bases outside the gene matches. This CDR3 reads CASSYYTTGVETQYF. The CDR3 DNA sequence: TGTGCCAGCAGTTACTATACGACAGGGGTGGAGACCCAGTACTTC.

The chain recombines TRBV24-1 with TRBJ2-2; D gene ambiguous. V was clipped by 0 bases and J by 7 bases, with 17 bases between them. CDR3 size: 17 residues. The V gene's germline CDR1 is KGHDR and CDR2 SFDVKD. The CDR3 reads CATSDLPQTSYSGELFF. CDR3 nucleotide sequence: TGTGCCACCAGTGATTTGCCACAGACCTCCTACAGCGGGGAGCTGTTTTTT.

CDR3 nucleotides: TGCGCCAGCAGCTTGGCGGGGACTTCGAACACCGGGGAGCTGTTTTTT. It yields the protein CASSLAGTSNTGELFF. This chain uses TRBV5-1 with TRBJ2-2; a weak D match, TRBD2 (6 bases). CDR1 SGHRS and CDR2 YFSETQ come from the germline V gene. The CDR3 loop spans 16 amino acids. Trimming left V 0 bases short and J 0 bases short, with 9 bases between. Full variable domain (missing parts from reference TRBV5-1 and TRBJ2-2): KAGVTQTPRYLIKTRGQQVTLSCSPISGHRSVSWYQQTPGQGLQFLFEYFSETQRNKGNFPGRFSGRQFSNSRSEMNVSTLELGDSALYLCASSLAGTSNTGELFFGEGSRLTVL.

The gene calls are TRBV6-2 or TRBV6-3 and TRBJ2-1; D is ambiguous. V was pared by 6 bases and J by 6 bases, with 6 bases between. The CDR3 spans 11 residues. The germline CDR1 and CDR2 sequences are MNHEY and SVGEGT. The CDR3 loop is CASSQLNEQFF. CDR3 DNA: TGTGCCAGCAGCCAACTCAATGAGCAGTTCTTC.

The chain couples TRBV11-2 to TRBJ1-2; TRBD1 agrees at 9 bases. Germline V gene lookup returns CDR1 SGHAT and CDR2 FQNNGV. Trimming removed 4 bases from V and 1 base from J; junction bases left unmatched: 7. CDR3 length: 16 amino acids. CDR3 in DNA: TGTGCCAGCAGCTCGATACAGGGGGCGGGTAACTATGGCTACACCTTC. Its translation is CASSSIQGAGNYGYTF.

The chain uses TRBV6-1 and TRBJ1-5; D is uncertain. V was trimmed by 2 bases and J by 5 bases, leaving 7 bases between them. The CDR3 covers 13 residues. Per germline, CDR1 MNHNS and CDR2 SASEGT. The CDR3 bases are TGTGCCAGCAGTGAAATGAGGGATCAGCCCCAGCATTTT. Translated: CASSEMRDQPQHF.

Worth noting for this clone: This CDR3 is also generated by other DNA sequences in the sample. The rearrangement uses TRBV7-2 and TRBJ1-4; 7 nucleotides align to TRBD1. V lost 1 base, J lost 8 bases, and 4 bases stayed unmatched. Germline V gene sequence: CDR1 SGHTA, CDR2 FQGNSA. The CDR3 spans 14 residues. The CDR3 protein is CASSLGQGGEKLFF. The CDR3 DNA reads as TGTGCCAGCAGCTTAGGTCAGGGGGGCGAAAAACTGTTTTTT.